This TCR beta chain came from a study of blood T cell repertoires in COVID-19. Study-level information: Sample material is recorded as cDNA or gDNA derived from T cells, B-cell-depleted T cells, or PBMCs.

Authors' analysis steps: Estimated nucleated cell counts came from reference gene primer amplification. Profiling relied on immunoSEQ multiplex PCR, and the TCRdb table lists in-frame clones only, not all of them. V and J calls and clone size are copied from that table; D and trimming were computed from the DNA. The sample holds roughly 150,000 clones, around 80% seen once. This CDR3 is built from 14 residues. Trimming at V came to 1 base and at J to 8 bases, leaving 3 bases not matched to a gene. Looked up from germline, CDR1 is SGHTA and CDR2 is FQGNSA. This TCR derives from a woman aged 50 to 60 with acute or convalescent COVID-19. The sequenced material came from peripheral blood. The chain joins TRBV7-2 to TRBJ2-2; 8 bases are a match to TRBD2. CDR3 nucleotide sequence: TGTGCCAGCAGCTTAGGAGCGGGGGTGGGGGAGCTGTTTTTT. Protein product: CASSLGAGVGELFF.